One and the same sample provided the 21 T cell receptor beta chains below, sequenced in a study of cytomegalovirus exposure and HLA in healthy donors. It was with 60 Vbeta and 13 Jbeta primers that the PCR ran. Using immunoSEQ multiplex PCR, the repertoire was profiled, and TCRdb retains in-frame clones only, with some absent. The data show about 120,000 clones, around four fifths seen once. The sample comprised PBMCs. The receptor set was obtained from a man aged 30-40 years in good health and CMV-seropositive.

The CDR3 loop is CASSSRGRLTGELFF. CDR3 bases: TGTGCCAGCAGTTCCAGGGGCCGCCTCACCGGGGAGCTGTTTTTT. The V gene is TRBV27, the J gene TRBJ2-2, with D possibly matching TRBD1 (6 bases). The CDR3 runs to 15 residues. In germline, CDR1 is MNHEY, CDR2 SMNVEV (reference sequence). V was clipped by 4 bases and J by 4 bases, with 13 bases between them.

The V gene is TRBV6-1, the J gene TRBJ1-4, with TRBD1 matching over 8 bases. The junction had 6 bases not matched to a gene; V was cut back by 5 bases and J by 7 bases. CDR3 size: 14 residues. CDR1 MNHNS and CDR2 SASEGT come from the germline V gene. CDR3 in DNA: TGTGCCAGCAGTTCCGACAGGGGTGGTGAAAAACTGTTTTTT. Protein product: CASSSDRGGEKLFF.

V gene TRBV15 combines with J gene TRBJ2-4; no firm D call. CDR1 LNHNV and CDR2 YYDKDF come from the germline V gene (reference sequence). This CDR3 comprises 12 residues. Trimming left V 6 bases short and J 6 bases short, with 9 bases between. The CDR3 sequence is CATSEVGNIQYF. In DNA, the CDR3 is TGTGCCACCAGTGAGGTGGGAAACATTCAGTACTTC.

Only a few counts were recorded for this clone. This rearrangement joins TRBV28 to TRBJ2-5; weak D call: TRBD2 (6 bases). CDR3 length equals 16 residues. V gave up 5 bases and J gave up 2 bases, with 18 bases separating them. Germline CDR1 reads MDHEN; CDR2 reads SYDVKM. As DNA, the CDR3 is TGTGCCAGCAGTCTCCGGGACTCAAACATTCAAGAGACCCAGTACTTC. This sequence encodes CASSLRDSNIQETQYF.

The CDR3 sequence: CASSLGGQTNEKLFF. In nucleotides, the CDR3 is TGTGCCAGCAGCTTAGGTGGGCAGACTAATGAAAAACTGTTTTTT. The genes are TRBV11-2 and TRBJ1-4; D is unresolved. The CDR3 covers 15 residues. Trimming removed 1 base from V and 2 bases from J, with 8 bases in between. The germline V gene has CDR1 SGHAT and CDR2 FQNNGV.

The rearrangement uses TRBV27 and TRBJ2-1; 9 nucleotides agree with TRBD2. J lost 5 bases, V lost 5 bases, and 13 bases had no gene match. CDR1 is MNHEY, CDR2 SMNVEV, per germline (reference sequence). The CDR3 totals 17 residues. Here the CDR3 reads CASSLPGRSGRNNEQFF. DNA of the CDR3: TGTGCCAGCAGTCTACCAGGGAGGAGCGGGAGGAACAATGAGCAGTTCTTC.

The V call is TRBV15, the J call TRBJ2-4; weak D call: TRBD1 (6 bases). V dropped 2 bases and J dropped 6 bases, with 11 bases sitting between them. This CDR3 comprises 14 residues. From germline, CDR1 is LNHNV and CDR2 YYDKDF (reference sequence). The CDR3 region is CATSRWTAGNIQYF. In DNA, the CDR3 is TGTGCCACCAGCAGATGGACAGCAGGAAACATTCAGTACTTC.

The chain carries TRBV30 and TRBJ2-3; D possibly corresponds to TRBD2 (5 bases). The CDR3 totals 10 residues. Trimming pared 8 bases from V and 5 bases from J, leaving 8 bases between. In germline, CDR1 is GTSNPN, CDR2 SVGIG (reference sequence). This CDR3 reads CARGVDTQYF. For the CDR3, the DNA is TGTGCCCGGGGAGTAGATACGCAGTATTTT.

V is TRBV4-1 and J is TRBJ2-7, with TRBD2 matching 9 bases. Germline loops: CDR1 MGHRA, CDR2 YSYEKL. The CDR3 is 14 amino acids. V was clipped by 4 bases and J by 5 bases; unmatched bases: 6. The CDR3 region has the DNA TGCGCCAGCAGCCCCTGGACTAGCGAGGACGAGCAGTACTTC. It translates to CASSPWTSEDEQYF.

This sequence joins TRBV6-6 and TRBJ2-7; 9 nucleotides line up with TRBD2. With 0 bases clipped from V and 4 bases from J, the junction kept 7 bases outside the gene matches. The germline gives CDR1 MNHNY, CDR2 SVGAGI (reference sequence). This CDR3 is built from 16 residues. The CDR3, as DNA: TGTGCCAGCAGTTACTCACGGCGGGAGGGCCATTACGAGCAGTACTTC. Protein: CASSYSRREGHYEQYF.

The V and J genes are TRBV4-1 and TRBJ2-5; possibly TRBD1 for D (6 bases). Germline CDR1 reads MGHRA; CDR2 reads YSYEKL. V was trimmed by 1 base and J by 4 bases, leaving 13 bases between them. The CDR3 loop spans 15 amino acids. CDR3 DNA: TGCGCCAGCAGCCAAGTTATTGGACAGTCAGAGACCCAGTACTTC. Translated: CASSQVIGQSETQYF.

This chain uses TRBV4-3 with TRBJ2-4, with TRBD2 as a possible D gene (5 bases). This CDR3 comprises 17 residues. The V and J ends lost 3 bases and 7 bases respectively, with 22 bases between them. Germline assignment: CDR1 LGHNA and CDR2 YSLEER. The chain's CDR3 is CASSQQRLSGSENIQYF. The CDR3 DNA is TGCGCCAGCAGCCAGCAACGTCTCTCGGGATCGGAGAACATTCAGTACTTC.

CDR3 amino acids: CASSLMGTEEEKLFF. CDR3 nucleotide sequence: TGTGCCAGCAGCCTAATGGGGACAGAAGAAGAAAAACTGTTTTTT. The rearrangement uses TRBV5-6 and TRBJ1-4; the match to TRBD1 covers 7 bases. V was clipped by 4 bases and J by 8 bases; unmatched bases: 11. CDR1 is SGHDT, CDR2 YYEEEE, per germline. The CDR3 runs to 15 residues.

The V gene is TRBV5-6, the J gene TRBJ2-3; D possibly corresponds to TRBD1 (6 bases). The V end lost 3 bases, the J end lost 0 bases, and 14 bases lay between the germline ends. CDR1 SGHDT and CDR2 YYEEEE come from the germline V gene. There are 16 residues in the CDR3. The CDR3 nucleotides are TGTGCCAGCAGCTCCTCCGGGACAAGAAGCACAGATACGCAGTATTTT. Its protein is CASSSSGTRSTDTQYF.

The gene calls are TRBV7-8 and TRBJ2-1; D ambiguous. CDR3 size: 14 residues. CDR1 is SGHVS and CDR2 is FQNEAQ in the germline V gene. Trimming stripped 1 base from V and 4 bases from J, with 8 bases between. The CDR3 spells CASSLVRRYNEQFF. The CDR3 DNA is TGTGCCAGCAGCTTAGTCCGCAGGTACAATGAGCAGTTCTTC.

In nucleotides, the CDR3 is TGCGCCAGCAGTGAGACTAGCGGGAGCTCCGAGCAGTACTTC. Its protein is CASSETSGSSEQYF. This chain uses TRBV10-1 with TRBJ2-7, with TRBD2 matching 11 bases. Germline V gene sequence: CDR1 WNHNN, CDR2 SYGVQD (reference sequence). The CDR3 spans 14 residues. Trimming removed 2 bases from V and 6 bases from J; junction bases left unmatched: 3.

V usage is TRBV28 and J usage is TRBJ1-4, with D tentatively TRBD1 (6 bases). The CDR3 runs to 13 residues. Germline CDR1 MDHEN, CDR2 SYDVKM. V was trimmed by 7 bases and J by 7 bases, leaving 13 bases between them. CDR3 region: CASIRGFGEKLFF. CDR3 DNA: TGTGCCAGCATTAGGGGGTTTGGTGAAAAACTGTTTTTT. The variable domain in full, completed from reference TRBV28 and TRBJ1-4, reads DVKVTQSSRYLVKRTGEKVFLECVQDMDHENMFWYRQDPGLGLRLIYFSYDVKMKEKGDIPEGYSVSREKKERFSLILESASTNQTSMYLCASIRGFGEKLFFGSGTQLSVL.

In this sample, this clone turned up a few times. The chain joins TRBV5-1 to TRBJ1-3, with D tentatively TRBD1 (5 bases). This CDR3 contains 16 residues. In germline, CDR1 is SGHRS, CDR2 YFSETQ. V lost 4 bases and J lost 0, with 14 bases in between. CDR3 residues: CASSASGHLSGNTIYF. In nucleotides, the CDR3 is TGCGCCAGCAGCGCCTCAGGACACCTCTCTGGAAACACCATATATTTT.

The chain couples TRBV21-1 to TRBJ1-1; TRBD1, the table's D call, lacks a check against the DNA. TRBV21-1 is flagged as a pseudogene. CDR3 length: 15 residues. CDR3 bases: TGTGCCAGCAGCAAAGCGCACCAGGGTTCCGCTGAAGCTTTCTTT. Amino acid sequence: CASSKAHQGSAEAFF.

The V call is TRBV5-8, the J call TRBJ1-5; D is perhaps TRBD1 (5 bases). CDR3 length: 15 residues. Trimming removed 3 bases from V and 6 bases from J, with 16 bases in between. The germline gives CDR1 SGHTS, CDR2 YDEGEE. The chain's CDR3 is CASSSGTPRGQPQHF. CDR3 DNA: TGTGCCAGCAGCTCGGGGACTCCAAGGGGTCAGCCCCAGCATTTT.

The chain employs TRBV2 and TRBJ2-1, with 12 nucleotides matching TRBD2. The CDR3 contains 16 residues. Germline CDR1 is SNHLY and CDR2 is FYNNEI. J lost 10 bases, V lost 3 bases, and 10 bases had no gene match. In nucleotides, the CDR3 is TGTGCCAGCAGTGACGGGACTAGCGGGCCGGCGAGAGAGCAGTTCTTC. Translating gives CASSDGTSGPAREQFF.